This passage covers 23 T cell receptor beta chains from one sample sequenced in a study of identical twins. TCRdb re-called the 5' RACE reads through MiXCR, storing one row per CDR3 protein. This sample carries 250,000 or so distinct CDR3 sequences, roughly 8.7% of them seen once, and the ten largest clones take 3%. This sample was also put to use in a study of yellow fever vaccine responses in identical twins.

Material: CD8+ T cells sorted from blood. The receptors derive from a woman under 30 in good health.

The sample holds a few counts of this clonotype. The chain recombines TRBV14 with TRBJ2-1, with 8 bases that match TRBD1. CDR1 SGHDN and CDR2 FVKESK come from the germline V gene. V shed 0 bases, J shed 4 bases, and the junction held 8 bases outside the gene matches. This CDR3 spans 17 amino acids. The CDR3 region is CASSQEGQGTLYNEQFF. The CDR3 region has the DNA TGTGCCAGCAGCCAAGAAGGACAGGGCACCTTGTACAATGAGCAGTTCTTC.

This clonotype was seen many times. This chain uses TRBV7-9 with TRBJ2-1, with 9 positions matching TRBD2. Germline V gene lookup returns CDR1 SEHNR and CDR2 FQNEAQ (reference sequence). The CDR3 loop spans 14 amino acids. V lost 3 bases to trimming and J lost 6 bases; unmatched junction nucleotides: 3. CDR3 sequence (DNA): TGTGCCAGCAGCTTCAGCGGGGGGTCCAATGAGCAGTTCTTC. Its translation is CASSFSGGSNEQFF.

This clonotype showed up just a few times. The J gene is TRBJ2-1, the V gene TRBV9, with a weak D call TRBD2 (5 bases). The CDR3 totals 16 residues. The germline gives CDR1 SGDLS, CDR2 YYNGEE. The germline V and J ends were trimmed by 1 base and 0 bases, with 11 bases remaining between them. The CDR3 DNA reads as TGTGCCAGCAGCGTAATCGGCGGGCGCTCCTACAATGAGCAGTTCTTC. Residues: CASSVIGGRSYNEQFF.

The CDR3 DNA sequence: TGTGCCAGCACCTCCTTAACTAGTTTGTTGAATGAGCAGTTCTTC. Its protein product is CASTSLTSLLNEQFF. J is TRBJ2-1 and V is TRBV27; tentative D call: TRBD2 (5 bases). The CDR3 consists of 15 residues. The V and J ends lost 7 bases and 7 bases respectively, with 20 bases between them. CDR1 and CDR2 from the germline V gene are MNHEY and SMNVEV (reference sequence).

At least ten counts were recorded for this clonotype. The chain couples TRBV29-1 to TRBJ2-3; D gene unclear. The CDR3 is 13 amino acids. Germline-derived CDR1 and CDR2 are SQVTM and ANQGSEA. The V and J ends lost 0 bases and 2 bases respectively, with 6 bases between them. The CDR3 region is CSVEEGHTDTQYF. CDR3 bases: TGCAGCGTTGAAGAAGGTCACACAGATACGCAGTATTTT.

This clonotype appeared many times. V usage is TRBV4-3 and J usage is TRBJ2-7; D uncertain. V dropped 0 bases and J dropped 2 bases, with 8 bases sitting between them. The CDR3 runs 14 residues. Germline assignment: CDR1 LGHNA and CDR2 YSLEER. The DNA of the CDR3 is TGCGCCAGCAGCCAAGATCGGTCGCCCTACGAGCAGTACTTC. Protein sequence: CASSQDRSPYEQYF.

The rearrangement joins TRBV19 to TRBJ2-7; D gene ambiguous. Trimming left V 5 bases short and J 2 bases short, with 13 bases between. Germline lookup yields CDR1 LNHDA and CDR2 SQIVND (reference sequence). The CDR3 is 14 amino acids. The DNA for the CDR3 is TGTGCCAGTAGTCCCCCGGACGGTCCCTACGAGCAGTACTTC. Residues: CASSPPDGPYEQYF.

This clonotype was observed a handful of times. The chain carries TRBV27 and TRBJ2-7, with a tentative D call TRBD2 (6 bases). CDR1 MNHEY and CDR2 SMNVEV come from the germline V gene (reference sequence). Trimming cost V 8 bases and J 6 bases, with 14 bases left between them. The CDR3 contains 12 residues. In DNA, the CDR3 is TGTGCCAGCGGAGGGTCAGGAGCCGAGCAGTACTTC. Its protein is CASGGSGAEQYF.

In its sample, this clonotype was seen a few times. The genes are TRBV12-3 or TRBV12-4 and TRBJ2-5; D might be TRBD1 (8 bases). The CDR3 runs 15 residues. Deletions cut 4 bases from V and 5 bases from J, with 17 bases between. The CDR3 bases are TGTGCCAGCAGTTCATCCGAGCGGGACAGGGAGACCCAGTACTTC. Its translation is CASSSSERDRETQYF.

This clonotype has ten or more counts. The rearrangement joins TRBV5-6 to TRBJ2-5; D unresolved. There are 16 residues in the CDR3. CDR1 is SGHDT and CDR2 is YYEEEE in the germline V gene. V was pared by 4 bases and J by 4 bases, with 20 bases between. CDR3 nucleotides: TGTGCCAGCAGCCCACCGACCGGACGCTGGGGAGAGACCCAGTACTTC. Protein: CASSPPTGRWGETQYF. Using reference TRBV5-6 and TRBJ2-5 for the parts outside the CDR3, the full variable domain is DAGVTQSPTHLIKTRGQQVTLRCSPKSGHDTVSWYQQALGQGPQFIFQYYEEEERQRGNFPDRFSGHQFPNYSSELNVNALLLGDSALYLCASSPPTGRWGETQYFGPGTRLLVL.

This chain connects TRBV30 to TRBJ1-1, with D hard to call. Looked up from germline, CDR1 is GTSNPN and CDR2 is SVGIG (reference sequence). This CDR3 has 12 amino acids. V lost 5 bases, J lost 0 bases, and 7 bases lay in between. CDR3 sequence (DNA): TGTGCCTGGGGTGGGATGAACACTGAAGCTTTCTTT. It is translated as CAWGGMNTEAFF.

The V and J genes are TRBV7-8 and TRBJ2-2, with 9 bases aligning to TRBD2. The CDR3 runs 16 residues. V was pared by 0 bases and J by 1 base, with 0 bases of the junction left unmatched. Per germline, CDR1 SGHVS and CDR2 FQNEAQ. The CDR3: CASSLATSGNTGELFF. In nucleotides, the CDR3 is TGTGCCAGCAGCTTAGCGACTAGCGGGAACACCGGGGAGCTGTTTTTT.

This clonotype was observed a handful of times. The chain has TRBV9 and TRBJ2-2; 7 bases map to TRBD1. The V and J ends lost 2 bases and 5 bases, in that order; junction bases with no gene match: 9. This CDR3 contains 16 residues. Germline CDR1 and CDR2: SGDLS and YYNGEE. CDR3 in amino acids: CASSVPGGKATGELFF. Here the CDR3 DNA reads TGTGCCAGCAGCGTGCCAGGGGGAAAAGCGACCGGGGAGCTGTTTTTT. The full variable domain, completed using reference TRBV9 and TRBJ2-2, is DSGVTQTPKHLITATGQRVTLRCSPRSGDLSVYWYQQSLDQGLQFLIQYYNGEERAKGNILERFSAQQFPDLHSELNLSSLELGDSALYFCASSVPGGKATGELFFGEGSRLTVL.

The V call is TRBV6-2 or TRBV6-3, the J call TRBJ2-7; D unresolved. This CDR3 is built from 14 residues. V was shortened by 2 bases and J by 3 bases, with 11 bases between the two germline ends. Per the germline V gene, CDR1 is MNHEY and CDR2 is SVGEGT. The CDR3 DNA is TGTGCCAGCAGTTACGGTTCAACCTACTACGAGCAGTACTTC. Its protein product is CASSYGSTYYEQYF.

This clonotype was detected ten times or more. The chain carries TRBV6-4 and TRBJ2-2, with 8 bases aligning to TRBD2. The CDR3 sequence is 15 residues long. The J segment lost 5 bases and the V segment lost 2 bases, leaving 4 bases of the junction unmatched. The germline V gene encodes CDR1 MRHNA and CDR2 SNTAGT. The CDR3 nucleotides read TGTGCCAGCAGTGACGGTAGCGGGGAGACCGGGGAGCTGTTTTTT. It specifies CASSDGSGETGELFF.

Ten or more counts support this clonotype. V usage is TRBV7-2 and J usage is TRBJ2-1; D remains unclear. CDR1 is SGHTA and CDR2 is FQGNSA in the germline V gene. The CDR3 sequence is 12 residues long. Trimming removed 5 bases from V and 14 bases from J, with 16 bases in between. The DNA of the CDR3 is TGTGCCAGCAGCCGCCTTGACGTCCATAAGTTCTTC. Protein sequence: CASSRLDVHKFF.

This clonotype came up a few times. This rearrangement joins TRBV20-1 to TRBJ2-1; tentatively, D is TRBD1 or TRBD2 (5 bases each). CDR1 and CDR2 from the germline V gene are DFQATT and SNEGSKA (reference sequence). V dropped 0 bases and J dropped 0 bases, with 15 bases sitting between them. This CDR3 is built from 17 residues. The chain's CDR3 is CSARDENGAPSYNEQFF. The CDR3 bases are TGCAGTGCTAGAGATGAGAACGGGGCGCCCTCCTACAATGAGCAGTTCTTC.

The V call is TRBV20-1, the J call TRBJ1-2, with 7 bases that match TRBD1. Germline trimming cut 3 bases from V and 4 bases from J; bases unmatched to any gene: 5. Germline V gene lookup returns CDR1 DFQATT and CDR2 SNEGSKA (reference sequence). This CDR3 is 13 amino acids long. DNA for the CDR3: TGCAGTGCTAGGGAGGGGGCCGGCTATGGCTACACCTTC. This codes for CSAREGAGYGYTF.

This clonotype was counted a few times. The rearrangement joins TRBV6-2 or TRBV6-3 to TRBJ2-7; TRBD2 matches at 13 bases. The J segment lost 2 bases and the V segment lost 5 bases, leaving 6 bases of the junction unmatched. CDR1 is MNHEY and CDR2 is SVGEGT in the germline V gene. The CDR3 covers 16 residues. The CDR3 DNA is TGTGCCAGCAGTAAGGGACTAGCGGGAAGCCCCTACGAGCAGTACTTC. Amino acids: CASSKGLAGSPYEQYF.

The rearrangement joins TRBV7-9 to TRBJ2-2; 7 nucleotides agree with TRBD1. The CDR3 consists of 15 residues. Germline CDR1 SEHNR, CDR2 FQNEAQ (reference sequence). J gave up 3 bases and V 3 bases, and 4 bases lay outside the gene matches. For the CDR3, the DNA is TGTGCCAGCAGCTTCCGGGACAGAGACACCGGGGAGCTGTTTTTT. Translation: CASSFRDRDTGELFF. Full variable domain (remainder filled in from reference TRBV7-9 and TRBJ2-2): DTGVSQNPRHKITKRGQNVTFRCDPISEHNRLYWYRQTLGQGPEFLTYFQNEAQLEKSRLLSDRFSAERPKGSFSTLEIQRTEQGDSAMYLCASSFRDRDTGELFFGEGSRLTVL.

The table lists this clonotype with many counts. This chain links TRBV27 with TRBJ2-3; D perhaps matches TRBD1 (5 bases). This CDR3 has 15 residues. The germline V gene encodes CDR1 MNHEY and CDR2 SMNVEV (reference sequence). Trimming took off 3 bases at V and 2 bases at J, with 12 bases between the two ends. CDR3 DNA sequence: TGTGCCAGCAGTTTTGCGTCAGGGATCACAGATACGCAGTATTTT. This codes for CASSFASGITDTQYF.

The J gene is TRBJ1-5, the V gene TRBV25-1; D is uncertain. Germline CDR1 is MGHDK and CDR2 is SYGVNS. V lost 3 bases and J 10 bases, leaving 16 bases between the germline ends. The CDR3 has 14 amino acids. CDR3 sequence reads: CASSDTNLVGPQHF. Here the CDR3 DNA reads TGTGCCAGCAGTGATACAAACCTAGTAGGACCCCAGCATTTT. Complete variable domain (other parts from reference TRBV25-1 and TRBJ1-5): EADIYQTPRYLVIGTGKKITLECSQTMGHDKMYWYQQDPGMELHLIHYSYGVNSTEKGDLSSESTVSRIRTEHFPLTLESARPSHTSQYLCASSDTNLVGPQHFGDGTRLSIL.

The rearrangement uses TRBV19 and TRBJ2-1; possibly TRBD2 for D (6 bases). The CDR3 has 16 residues. V dropped 3 bases and J dropped 2 bases, with 14 bases sitting between them. CDR1 is LNHDA and CDR2 is SQIVND in the germline V gene (reference sequence). This chain's CDR3 is CASSISGVGTYNEQFF. CDR3 DNA sequence: TGTGCCAGTAGTATTAGCGGAGTGGGAACCTACAATGAGCAGTTCTTC.